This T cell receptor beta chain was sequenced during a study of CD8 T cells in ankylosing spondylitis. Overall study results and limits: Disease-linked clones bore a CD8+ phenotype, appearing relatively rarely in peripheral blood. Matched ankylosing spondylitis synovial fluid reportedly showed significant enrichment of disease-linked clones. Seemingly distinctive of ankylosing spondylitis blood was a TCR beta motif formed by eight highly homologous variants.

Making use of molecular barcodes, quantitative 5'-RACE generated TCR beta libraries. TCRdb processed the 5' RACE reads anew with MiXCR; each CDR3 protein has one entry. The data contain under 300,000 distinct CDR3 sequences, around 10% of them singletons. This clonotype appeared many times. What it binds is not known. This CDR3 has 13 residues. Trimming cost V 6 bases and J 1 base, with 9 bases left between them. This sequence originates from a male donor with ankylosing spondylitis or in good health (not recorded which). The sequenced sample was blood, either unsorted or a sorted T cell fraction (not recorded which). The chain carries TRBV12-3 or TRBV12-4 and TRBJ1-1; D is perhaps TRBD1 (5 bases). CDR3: CASRVGGNTEAFF. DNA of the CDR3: TGTGCCAGCAGGGTTGGGGGGAACACTGAAGCTTTCTTT.